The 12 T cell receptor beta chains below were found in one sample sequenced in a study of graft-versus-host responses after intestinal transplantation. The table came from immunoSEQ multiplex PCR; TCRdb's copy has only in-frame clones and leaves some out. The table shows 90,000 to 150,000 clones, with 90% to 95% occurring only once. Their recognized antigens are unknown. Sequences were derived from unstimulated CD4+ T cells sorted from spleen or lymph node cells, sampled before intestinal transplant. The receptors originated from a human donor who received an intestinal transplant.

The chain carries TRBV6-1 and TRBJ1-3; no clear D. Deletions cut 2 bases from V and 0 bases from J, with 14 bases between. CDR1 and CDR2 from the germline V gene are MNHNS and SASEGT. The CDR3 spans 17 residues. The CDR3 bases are TGTGCCAGCAGTGAAAACCTCCAGCTAATCTCTGGAAACACCATATATTTT. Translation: CASSENLQLISGNTIYF.

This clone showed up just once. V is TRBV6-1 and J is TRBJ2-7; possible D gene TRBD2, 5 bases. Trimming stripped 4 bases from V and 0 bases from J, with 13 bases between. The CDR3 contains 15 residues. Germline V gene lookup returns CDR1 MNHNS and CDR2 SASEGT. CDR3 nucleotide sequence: TGTGCCAGCAGTGTGCAGACGGGGAGCTCCTACGAGCAGTACTTC. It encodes CASSVQTGSSYEQYF.

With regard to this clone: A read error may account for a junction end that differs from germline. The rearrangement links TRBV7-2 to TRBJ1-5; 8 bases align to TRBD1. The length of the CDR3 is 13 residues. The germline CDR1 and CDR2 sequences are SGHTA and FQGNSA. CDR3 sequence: CASSPVTGVDLDF. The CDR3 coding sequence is TGTGCCAGCAGCCCAGTGACAGGGGTAGATCTGGATTTT.

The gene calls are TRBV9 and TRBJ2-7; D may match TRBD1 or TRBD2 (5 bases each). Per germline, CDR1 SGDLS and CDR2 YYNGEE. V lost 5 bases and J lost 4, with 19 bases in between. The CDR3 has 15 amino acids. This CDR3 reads CASSEGEGRVYEQYF. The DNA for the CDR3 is TGTGCCAGCAGTGAGGGAGAGGGCAGGGTTTACGAGCAGTACTTC. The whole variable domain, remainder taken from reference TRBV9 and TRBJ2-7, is DSGVTQTPKHLITATGQRVTLRCSPRSGDLSVYWYQQSLDQGLQFLIQYYNGEERAKGNILERFSAQQFPDLHSELNLSSLELGDSALYFCASSEGEGRVYEQYFGPGTRLTVT.

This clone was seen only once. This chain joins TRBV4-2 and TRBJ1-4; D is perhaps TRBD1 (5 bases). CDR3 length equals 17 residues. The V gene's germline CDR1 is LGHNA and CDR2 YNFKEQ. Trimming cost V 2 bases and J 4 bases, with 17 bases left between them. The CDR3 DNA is TGTGCCAGCAGCCAACCACACCGGGACCCCGATAATGAAAAACTGTTTTTT. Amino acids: CASSQPHRDPDNEKLFF.

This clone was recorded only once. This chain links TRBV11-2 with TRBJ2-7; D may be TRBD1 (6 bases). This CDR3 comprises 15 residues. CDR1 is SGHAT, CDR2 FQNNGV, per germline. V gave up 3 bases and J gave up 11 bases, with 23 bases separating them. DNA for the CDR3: TGTGCCAGCAGCTTTGCCGGGACACCCCAGGGATTGAAGTACTTC. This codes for CASSFAGTPQGLKYF. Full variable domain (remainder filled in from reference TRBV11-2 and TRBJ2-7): EAGVAQSPRYKIIEKRQSVAFWCNPISGHATLYWYQQILGQGPKLLIQFQNNGVVDDSQLPKDRFSAERLKGVDSTLKIQPAKLEDSAVYLCASSFAGTPQGLKYFGPGTRLTVT.

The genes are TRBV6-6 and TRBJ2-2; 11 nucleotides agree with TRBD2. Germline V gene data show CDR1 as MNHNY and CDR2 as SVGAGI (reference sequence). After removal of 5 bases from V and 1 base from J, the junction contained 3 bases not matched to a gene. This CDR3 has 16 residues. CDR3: CASSLTSGGNTGELFF. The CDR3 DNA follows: TGTGCCAGCAGTCTCACTAGCGGGGGGAACACCGGGGAGCTGTTTTTT.

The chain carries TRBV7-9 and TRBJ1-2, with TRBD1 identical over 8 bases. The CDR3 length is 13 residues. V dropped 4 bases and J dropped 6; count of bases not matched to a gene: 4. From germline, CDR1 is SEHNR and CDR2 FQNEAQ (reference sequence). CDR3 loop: CASSWTDRDGYTF. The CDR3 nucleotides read TGTGCCAGCAGCTGGACGGACAGGGATGGCTACACCTTC.

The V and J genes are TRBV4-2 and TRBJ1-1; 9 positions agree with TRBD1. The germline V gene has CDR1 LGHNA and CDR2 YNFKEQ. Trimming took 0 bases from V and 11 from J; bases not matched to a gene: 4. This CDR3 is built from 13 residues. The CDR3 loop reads CASSQDRDRDAFF. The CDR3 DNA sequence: TGTGCCAGCAGCCAAGATAGGGACAGGGATGCTTTCTTT.

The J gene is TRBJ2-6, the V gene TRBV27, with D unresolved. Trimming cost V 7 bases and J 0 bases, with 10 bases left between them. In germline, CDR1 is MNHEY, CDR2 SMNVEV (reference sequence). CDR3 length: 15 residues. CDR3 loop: CASTPWTSGANVLTF. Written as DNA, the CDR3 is TGTGCCAGCACCCCCTGGACCTCTGGGGCCAACGTCCTGACTTTC.

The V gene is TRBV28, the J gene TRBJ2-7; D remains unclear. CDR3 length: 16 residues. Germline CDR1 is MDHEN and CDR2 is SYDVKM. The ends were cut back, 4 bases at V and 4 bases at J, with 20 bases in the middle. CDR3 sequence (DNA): TGTGCCAGCAGTTCCAGCCGAAGCCCTTTTACTTACGAGCAGTACTTC. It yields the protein CASSSSRSPFTYEQYF.

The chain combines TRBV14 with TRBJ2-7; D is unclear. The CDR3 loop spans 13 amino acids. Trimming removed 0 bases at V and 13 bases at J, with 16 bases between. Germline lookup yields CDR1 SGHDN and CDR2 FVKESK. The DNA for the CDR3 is TGTGCCAGCAGCCAAGATCGGGTAGGGTCAGCCTACTTC. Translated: CASSQDRVGSAYF.